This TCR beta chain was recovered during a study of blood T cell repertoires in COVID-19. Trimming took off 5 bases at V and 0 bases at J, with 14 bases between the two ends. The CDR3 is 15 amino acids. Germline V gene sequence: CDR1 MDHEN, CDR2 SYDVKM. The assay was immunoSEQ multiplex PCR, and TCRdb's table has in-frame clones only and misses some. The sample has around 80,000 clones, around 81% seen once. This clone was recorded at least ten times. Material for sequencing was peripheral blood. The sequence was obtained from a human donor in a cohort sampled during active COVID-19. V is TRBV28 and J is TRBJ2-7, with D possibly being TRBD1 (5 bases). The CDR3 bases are TGTGCCAGCAGTACCCCCAGGGATCCCTCCTACGAGCAGTACTTC. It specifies CASSTPRDPSYEQYF.